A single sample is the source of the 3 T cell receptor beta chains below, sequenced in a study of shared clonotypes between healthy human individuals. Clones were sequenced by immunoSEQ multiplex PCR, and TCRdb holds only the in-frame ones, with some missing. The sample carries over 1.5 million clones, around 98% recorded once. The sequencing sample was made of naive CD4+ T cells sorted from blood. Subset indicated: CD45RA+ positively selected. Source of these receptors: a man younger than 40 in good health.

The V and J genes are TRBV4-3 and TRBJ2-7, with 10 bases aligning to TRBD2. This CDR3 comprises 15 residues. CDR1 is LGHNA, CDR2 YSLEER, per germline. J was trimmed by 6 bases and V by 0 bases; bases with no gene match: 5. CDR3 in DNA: TGCGCCAGCAGCCAAGATATGCTAGCGGGAGCCGAGCAGTACTTC. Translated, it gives CASSQDMLAGAEQYF.

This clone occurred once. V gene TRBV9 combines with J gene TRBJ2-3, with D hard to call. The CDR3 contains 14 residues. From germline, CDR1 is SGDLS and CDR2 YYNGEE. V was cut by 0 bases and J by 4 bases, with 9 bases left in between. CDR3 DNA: TGTGCCAGCAGCGTAGTTACCCGTTCAGATACGCAGTATTTT. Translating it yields CASSVVTRSDTQYF. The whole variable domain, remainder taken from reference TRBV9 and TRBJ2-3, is DSGVTQTPKHLITATGQRVTLRCSPRSGDLSVYWYQQSLDQGLQFLIQYYNGEERAKGNILERFSAQQFPDLHSELNLSSLELGDSALYFCASSVVTRSDTQYFGPGTRLTVL.

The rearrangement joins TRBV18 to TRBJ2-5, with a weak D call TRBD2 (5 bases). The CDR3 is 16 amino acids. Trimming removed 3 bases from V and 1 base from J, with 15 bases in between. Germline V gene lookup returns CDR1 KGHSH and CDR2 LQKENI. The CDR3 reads CASSPRSGAAQETQYF. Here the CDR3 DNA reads TGTGCCAGCTCACCCCGTTCCGGAGCGGCCCAAGAGACCCAGTACTTC.